A selection of T cell receptor beta chains follows, all from one sample in a study of blood T cell repertoires in COVID-19. Profiling relied on immunoSEQ multiplex PCR, and the TCRdb table lists in-frame clones only, not all of them. This sample carries roughly 260,000 clones, more than 65% of them seen once, and the ten largest clones take roughly 3.1%. The sequenced material came from peripheral blood. The receptors here all came from a woman in her late teens or twenties with acute or convalescent COVID-19. Each CDR3 is given with its conserved first and last residue. Fields, in order: CDR3 DNA, CDR3 protein, V gene, D gene, clone size, J gene. A D gene is named only where the DNA matches it firmly. Rows may omit the clone size; those that give it use once, few, many or a size class.

cdr3_nt: TGTGCCAGCAGCTCGCCGGGACGGGAGCCTGAAGCTTTCTTT
cdr3_aa: CASSSPGREPEAFF
v_call: TRBV13
d_call: .
clone_size: .
j_call: TRBJ1-1

cdr3_nt: TGTGCCAGCAGCGACCCCCGGGAGCTTAATCAGCCCCAGCATTTT
cdr3_aa: CASSDPRELNQPQHF
v_call: TRBV2
d_call: .
clone_size: .
j_call: TRBJ1-5

cdr3_nt: TGCAGCGCTCTACGGACAGCGGGGGAGCAGTACTTC
cdr3_aa: CSALRTAGEQYF
v_call: TRBV29-1
d_call: .
clone_size: .
j_call: TRBJ2-7

cdr3_nt: TGTGCCAGCAGCTTGTTCGGGACACCCACAGATACGCAGTATTTT
cdr3_aa: CASSLFGTPTDTQYF
v_call: TRBV5-6
d_call: .
clone_size: once
j_call: TRBJ2-3

cdr3_nt: TGCGCCAGCAGCCAAGAAGGGGGCGGGAGGAGGTTTAGGGGCACAGATACGCAGTATTTT
cdr3_aa: CASSQEGGGRRFRGTDTQYF
v_call: TRBV4-3
d_call: .
clone_size: .
j_call: TRBJ2-3

cdr3_nt: TGTGCCAGCTCACCGTTTCGACAGACGAACACTGAAGCTTTCTTT
cdr3_aa: CASSPFRQTNTEAFF
v_call: TRBV18
d_call: .
clone_size: .
j_call: TRBJ1-1

cdr3_nt: TGTGCCAGCAGCCTCCGGGATACGCAGTATTTT
cdr3_aa: CASSLRDTQYF
v_call: TRBV5-8
d_call: .
clone_size: .
j_call: TRBJ2-3

cdr3_nt: TGTGCCAGCACCCCCCCGGGGGTGGTTGAAGCTTTCTTT
cdr3_aa: CASTPPGVVEAFF
v_call: TRBV6-5
d_call: .
clone_size: .
j_call: TRBJ1-1

cdr3_nt: TGTGCCAGCAGCACCCCGGGACAGGGAAACTATGGCTACACCTTC
cdr3_aa: CASSTPGQGNYGYTF
v_call: TRBV9
d_call: TRBD1
clone_size: .
j_call: TRBJ1-2

cdr3_nt: TGTGCCAGCAGTTTAAGGGACAGGGGGCGCGGGGACACTGAAGCTTTCTTT
cdr3_aa: CASSLRDRGRGDTEAFF
v_call: TRBV27
d_call: TRBD1
clone_size: .
j_call: TRBJ1-1

cdr3_nt: TGCGCCAGCAGCCAGGATCTCGGGACTAGCGGGAGAGGGCACTACGAGCAGTACTTC
cdr3_aa: CASSQDLGTSGRGHYEQYF
v_call: TRBV4-3
d_call: TRBD2
clone_size: .
j_call: TRBJ2-7

cdr3_nt: TGTGCCAGCAGTTTAGGCGGTGGCTATGGCTACACCTTC
cdr3_aa: CASSLGGGYGYTF
v_call: TRBV27
d_call: .
clone_size: .
j_call: TRBJ1-2

cdr3_nt: TGTGCCAGCAGTACGGCGCAGGGGCCCTATGGCTACACCTTC
cdr3_aa: CASSTAQGPYGYTF
v_call: TRBV7-9
d_call: .
clone_size: .
j_call: TRBJ1-2

cdr3_nt: TGTGCCAGCAACCCTAGCGTGGCCGTTTCCCTCACAGATACGCAGTATTTT
cdr3_aa: CASNPSVAVSLTDTQYF
v_call: TRBV4-2
d_call: .
clone_size: .
j_call: TRBJ2-3

cdr3_nt: TGTGCCAGCAGCGCTCTTAGCGGGAGTATTTCAGATACGCAGTATTTT
cdr3_aa: CASSALSGSISDTQYF
v_call: TRBV7-8
d_call: TRBD2
clone_size: .
j_call: TRBJ2-3

cdr3_nt: TGTGCCAGCAGTTCCCCGGGTCTACCTTCCTACGAGCAGTACTTC
cdr3_aa: CASSSPGLPSYEQYF
v_call: TRBV6-1
d_call: .
clone_size: .
j_call: TRBJ2-7

cdr3_nt: TGCGCCAGCAGCCCTAGAGGGGCCCGGGACTCCTCCTACGAGCAGTACTTC
cdr3_aa: CASSPRGARDSSYEQYF
v_call: TRBV5-1
d_call: .
clone_size: .
j_call: TRBJ2-7

cdr3_nt: TGCGCCAGCAGCTTGGCGACAGGGGGGACTGAAGCTTTCTTT
cdr3_aa: CASSLATGGTEAFF
v_call: TRBV5-1
d_call: TRBD1
clone_size: once
j_call: TRBJ1-1

cdr3_nt: TGTGCCAGCAGTATGGGACAGAAACTGTTTTTT
cdr3_aa: CASSMGQKLFF
v_call: TRBV12-3/TRBV12-4
d_call: TRBD1
clone_size: .
j_call: TRBJ1-4

cdr3_nt: TGTGCCAGCAGCCCTTTCGGGACTAGACGAAGAGATACGCAGTATTTT
cdr3_aa: CASSPFGTRRRDTQYF
v_call: TRBV14
d_call: TRBD2
clone_size: .
j_call: TRBJ2-3

cdr3_nt: TGTGCCAGTAGTATCCGGAGGGGCGAGCAGTACTTC
cdr3_aa: CASSIRRGEQYF
v_call: TRBV19
d_call: .
clone_size: .
j_call: TRBJ2-7

cdr3_nt: TGTGCCAGCAGTCTGCCGGGACAGGCAGAAGAGACCCAGTACTTC
cdr3_aa: CASSLPGQAEETQYF
v_call: TRBV28
d_call: TRBD1
clone_size: .
j_call: TRBJ2-5

cdr3_nt: TGTGCCAGCAGTTACGCTAGCGACGAGCAGTACTTC
cdr3_aa: CASSYASDEQYF
v_call: TRBV6-6
d_call: .
clone_size: few
j_call: TRBJ2-7

cdr3_nt: TGTGCCAGCAGCTTGTCAGGGGCGAACACCGGGGAGCTGTTTTTT
cdr3_aa: CASSLSGANTGELFF
v_call: TRBV7-3
d_call: .
clone_size: .
j_call: TRBJ2-2

cdr3_nt: TGTGCCAGCAGTTACTTCAGGGGCGACTACAATGAGCAGTTCTTC
cdr3_aa: CASSYFRGDYNEQFF
v_call: TRBV6-2/TRBV6-3
d_call: .
clone_size: .
j_call: TRBJ2-1

cdr3_nt: TGTGCCAGCAGTTTACTGGGGAGGTATAGCAATCAGCCCCAGCATTTT
cdr3_aa: CASSLLGRYSNQPQHF
v_call: TRBV28
d_call: .
clone_size: .
j_call: TRBJ1-5

cdr3_nt: TGCGCCAGCAGTCCTACAGTAGGGGGCAATGAGCAGTTCTTC
cdr3_aa: CASSPTVGGNEQFF
v_call: TRBV10-1
d_call: .
clone_size: .
j_call: TRBJ2-1

cdr3_nt: TGTGCCAGCAGCGCGCCGGGGACTAGCCCCGATGAGCAGTTCTTC
cdr3_aa: CASSAPGTSPDEQFF
v_call: TRBV9
d_call: TRBD2
clone_size: .
j_call: TRBJ2-1

cdr3_nt: TGCGCCAGCAGCTTGGGACAGGGGGGAGGAAACACCATATATTTT
cdr3_aa: CASSLGQGGGNTIYF
v_call: TRBV5-1
d_call: TRBD1
clone_size: .
j_call: TRBJ1-3

cdr3_nt: TGTGCCAGCAGCCGGGGACTACCAACCTACATAGAGCAGTACTTC
cdr3_aa: CASSRGLPTYIEQYF
v_call: TRBV27
d_call: TRBD2
clone_size: .
j_call: TRBJ2-7

cdr3_nt: TGTGCCTGGACTCCTGGACTAGCGGTTAACAATGAGCAGTTCTTC
cdr3_aa: CAWTPGLAVNNEQFF
v_call: TRBV30
d_call: TRBD2
clone_size: .
j_call: TRBJ2-1

cdr3_nt: TGCGCCAGCACCCTGAGCCGGGGGAACACTGAAGCTTTCTTT
cdr3_aa: CASTLSRGNTEAFF
v_call: TRBV5-1
d_call: .
clone_size: .
j_call: TRBJ1-1

cdr3_nt: TGTGTCTCTACCGGGGGAGCCCTCAACACTGAAGCTTTCTTT
cdr3_aa: CVSTGGALNTEAFF
v_call: TRBV30
d_call: .
clone_size: .
j_call: TRBJ1-1

cdr3_nt: TGCGCCAGCAGCCAAGATCGGGGAGGGCAAGAGACCCAGTACTTC
cdr3_aa: CASSQDRGGQETQYF
v_call: TRBV4-1
d_call: TRBD2
clone_size: .
j_call: TRBJ2-5

cdr3_nt: TGTGCCAGCAGCACAAAGAGCACACAGGGGGCACAGCCCCAGCATTTT
cdr3_aa: CASSTKSTQGAQPQHF
v_call: TRBV7-3
d_call: TRBD1
clone_size: many
j_call: TRBJ1-5

cdr3_nt: TGTGCCACCAGTCTCACCGGGACTTCACGAACCTATGAGCAGTTCTTC
cdr3_aa: CATSLTGTSRTYEQFF
v_call: TRBV24-1
d_call: .
clone_size: .
j_call: TRBJ2-1

cdr3_nt: TGTGCCAGCAGCGTAGATTTCTTGGGCGGGAATACAGATACGCAGTATTTT
cdr3_aa: CASSVDFLGGNTDTQYF
v_call: TRBV9
d_call: .
clone_size: .
j_call: TRBJ2-3